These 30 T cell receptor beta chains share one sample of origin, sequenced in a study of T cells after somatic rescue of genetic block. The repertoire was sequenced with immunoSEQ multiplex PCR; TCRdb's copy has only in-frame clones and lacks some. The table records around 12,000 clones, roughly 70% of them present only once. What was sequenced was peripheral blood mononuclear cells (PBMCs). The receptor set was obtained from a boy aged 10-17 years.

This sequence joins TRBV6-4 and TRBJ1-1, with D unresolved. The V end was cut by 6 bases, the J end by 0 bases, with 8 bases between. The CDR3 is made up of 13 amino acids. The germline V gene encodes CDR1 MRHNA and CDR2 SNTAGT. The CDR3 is CASSLGMNTEAFF. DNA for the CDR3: TGTGCCAGCAGCTTAGGGATGAACACTGAAGCTTTCTTT.

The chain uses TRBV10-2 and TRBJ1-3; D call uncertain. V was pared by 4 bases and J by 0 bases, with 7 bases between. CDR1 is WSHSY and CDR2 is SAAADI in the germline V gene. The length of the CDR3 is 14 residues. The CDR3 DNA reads TGCGCCAGCAGTGTAGGCAGCTCTGGAAACACCATATATTTT. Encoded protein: CASSVGSSGNTIYF.

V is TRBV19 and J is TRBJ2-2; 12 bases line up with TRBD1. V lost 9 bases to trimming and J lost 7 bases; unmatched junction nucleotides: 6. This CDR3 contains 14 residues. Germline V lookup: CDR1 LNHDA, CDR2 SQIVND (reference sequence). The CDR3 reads CASSGTGGIGELFF. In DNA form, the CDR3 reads TGTGCCAGCTCCGGGACAGGGGGCATCGGGGAGCTGTTTTTT.

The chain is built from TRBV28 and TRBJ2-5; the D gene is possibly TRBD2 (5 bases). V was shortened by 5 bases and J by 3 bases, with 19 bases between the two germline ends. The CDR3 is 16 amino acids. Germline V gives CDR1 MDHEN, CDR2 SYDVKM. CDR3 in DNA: TGTGCCAGCAGTCTCCCTCCACTAGTCCGGGAAGAGACCCAGTACTTC. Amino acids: CASSLPPLVREETQYF.

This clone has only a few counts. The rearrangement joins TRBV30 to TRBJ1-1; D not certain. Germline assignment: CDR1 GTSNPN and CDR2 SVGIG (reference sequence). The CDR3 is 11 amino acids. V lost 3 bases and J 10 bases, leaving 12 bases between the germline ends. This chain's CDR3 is CAWSRPLGAFF. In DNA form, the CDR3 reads TGTGCCTGGAGCCGGCCCTTAGGAGCTTTCTTT. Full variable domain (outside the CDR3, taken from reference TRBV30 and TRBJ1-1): SQTIHQWPATLVQPVGSPLSLECTVEGTSNPNLYWYRQAAGRGLQLLFYSVGIGQISSEVPQNLSASRPQDRQFILSSKKLLLSDSGFYLCAWSRPLGAFFGQGTRLTVV.

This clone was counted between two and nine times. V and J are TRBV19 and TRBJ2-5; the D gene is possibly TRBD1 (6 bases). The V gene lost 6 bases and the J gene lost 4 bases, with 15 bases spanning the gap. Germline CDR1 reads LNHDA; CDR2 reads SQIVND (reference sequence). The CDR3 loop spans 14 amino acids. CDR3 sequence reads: CASSDRWSGETQYF. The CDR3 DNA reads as TGTGCCAGTAGCGACAGGTGGAGTGGAGAGACCCAGTACTTC.

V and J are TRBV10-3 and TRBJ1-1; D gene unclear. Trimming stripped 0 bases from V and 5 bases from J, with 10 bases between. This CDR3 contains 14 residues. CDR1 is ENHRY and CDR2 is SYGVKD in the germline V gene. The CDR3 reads CAISESGPPTEAFF. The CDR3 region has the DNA TGTGCCATCAGTGAGTCTGGGCCTCCTACTGAAGCTTTCTTT.

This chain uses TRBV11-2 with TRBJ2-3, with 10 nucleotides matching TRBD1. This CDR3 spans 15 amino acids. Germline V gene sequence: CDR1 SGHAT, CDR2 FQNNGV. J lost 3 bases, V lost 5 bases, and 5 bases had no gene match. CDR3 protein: CASSTPGQGTDTQYF. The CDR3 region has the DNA TGTGCCAGCAGCACCCCGGGACAGGGGACAGATACGCAGTATTTT.

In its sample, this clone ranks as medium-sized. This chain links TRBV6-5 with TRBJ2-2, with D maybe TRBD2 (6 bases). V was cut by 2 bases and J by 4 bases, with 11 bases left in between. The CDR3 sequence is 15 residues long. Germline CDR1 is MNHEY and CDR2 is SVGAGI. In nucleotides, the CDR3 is TGTGCCAGCAGTTACCAGACTAGGTCCACCGGGGAGCTGTTTTTT. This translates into CASSYQTRSTGELFF.

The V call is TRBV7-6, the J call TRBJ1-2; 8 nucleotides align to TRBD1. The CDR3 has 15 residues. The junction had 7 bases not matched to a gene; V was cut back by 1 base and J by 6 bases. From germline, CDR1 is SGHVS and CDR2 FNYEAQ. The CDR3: CASSLETGQGNGYTF. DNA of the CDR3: TGTGCCAGCAGCTTAGAGACAGGACAGGGAAATGGCTACACCTTC.

DNA of the CDR3: TGTGCCAGCAGCCAAGGCCTTCTTGTGCAGACCCAGTACTTC. Encoded protein: CASSQGLLVQTQYF. The gene calls are TRBV14 and TRBJ2-5; D gene unclear. In germline, CDR1 is SGHDN, CDR2 FVKESK. The CDR3 contains 14 residues. V lost 1 base and J lost 6, with 12 bases in between. The variable domain in full, completed from reference TRBV14 and TRBJ2-5, reads EAGVTQFPSHSVIEKGQTVTLRCDPISGHDNLYWYRRVMGKEIKFLLHFVKESKQDESGMPNNRFLAERTGGTYSTLKVQPAELEDSGVYFCASSQGLLVQTQYFGPGTRLLVL.

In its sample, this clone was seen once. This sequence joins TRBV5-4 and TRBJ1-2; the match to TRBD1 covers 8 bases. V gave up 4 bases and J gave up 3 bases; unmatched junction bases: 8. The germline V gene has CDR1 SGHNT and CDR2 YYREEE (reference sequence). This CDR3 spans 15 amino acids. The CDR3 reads CASSLGQGGYYGYTF. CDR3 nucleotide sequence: TGTGCCAGCAGCCTAGGACAGGGTGGGTACTATGGCTACACCTTC.

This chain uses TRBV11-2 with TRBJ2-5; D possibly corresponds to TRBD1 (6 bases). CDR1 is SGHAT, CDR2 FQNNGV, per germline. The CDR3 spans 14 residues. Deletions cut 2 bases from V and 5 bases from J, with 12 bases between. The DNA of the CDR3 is TGTGCCAGCAGCTTATCATCAGGGGCGGAGACCCAGTACTTC. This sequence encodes CASSLSSGAETQYF.

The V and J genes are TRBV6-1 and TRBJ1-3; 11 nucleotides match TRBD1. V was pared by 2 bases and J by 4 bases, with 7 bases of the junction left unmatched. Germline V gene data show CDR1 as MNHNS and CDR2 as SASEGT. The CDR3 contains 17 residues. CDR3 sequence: CASSEIGQGARGNTIYF. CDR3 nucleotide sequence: TGTGCCAGCAGTGAAATCGGACAGGGGGCCCGGGGAAACACCATATATTTT.

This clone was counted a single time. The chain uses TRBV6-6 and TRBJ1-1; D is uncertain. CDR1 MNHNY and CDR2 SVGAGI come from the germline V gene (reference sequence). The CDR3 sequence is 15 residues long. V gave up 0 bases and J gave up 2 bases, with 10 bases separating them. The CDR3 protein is CASSYSGSVNTEAFF. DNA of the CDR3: TGTGCCAGCAGTTACTCTGGCAGCGTAAACACTGAAGCTTTCTTT.

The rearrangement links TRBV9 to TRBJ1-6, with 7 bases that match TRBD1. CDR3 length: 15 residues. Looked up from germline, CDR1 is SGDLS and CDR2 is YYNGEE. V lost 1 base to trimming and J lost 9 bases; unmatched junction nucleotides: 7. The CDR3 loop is CASSVLGQAGSPLHF. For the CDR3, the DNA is TGTGCCAGCAGCGTACTAGGACAGGCGGGTTCACCCCTCCACTTT.

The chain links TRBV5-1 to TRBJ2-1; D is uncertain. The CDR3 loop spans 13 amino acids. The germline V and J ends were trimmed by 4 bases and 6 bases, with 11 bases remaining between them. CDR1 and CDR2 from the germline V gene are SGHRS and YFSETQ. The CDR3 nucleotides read TGCGCCAGCAGCCCCGTTCCTTCCAATGAGCAGTTCTTC. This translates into CASSPVPSNEQFF.

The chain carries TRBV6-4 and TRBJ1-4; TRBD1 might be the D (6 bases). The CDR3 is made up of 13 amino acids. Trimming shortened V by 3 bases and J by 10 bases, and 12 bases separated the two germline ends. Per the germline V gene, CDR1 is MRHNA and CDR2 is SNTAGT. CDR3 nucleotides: TGTGCCAGCAGTGAGCTGACAGGAGGAAAACTGTTTTTT. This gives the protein CASSELTGGKLFF.

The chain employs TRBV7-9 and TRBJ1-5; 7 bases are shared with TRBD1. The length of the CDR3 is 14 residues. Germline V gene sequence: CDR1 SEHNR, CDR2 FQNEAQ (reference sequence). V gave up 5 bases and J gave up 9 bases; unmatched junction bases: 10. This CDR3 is CASSRSQGLTPQHF. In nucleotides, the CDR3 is TGTGCCAGCAGCCGATCACAGGGGTTAACGCCCCAGCATTTT.

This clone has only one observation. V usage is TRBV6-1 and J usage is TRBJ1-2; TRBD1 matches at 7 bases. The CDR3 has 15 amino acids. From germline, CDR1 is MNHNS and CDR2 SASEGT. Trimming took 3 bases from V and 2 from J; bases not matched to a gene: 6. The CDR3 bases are TGTGCCAGCAGTGACTTCAGGGGGAGGAACTATGGCTACACCTTC. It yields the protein CASSDFRGRNYGYTF.

CDR3 DNA sequence: TGTGCCAGCAGTTACCCCGATGCAGATACGCAGTATTTT. Translating gives CASSYPDADTQYF. The chain carries TRBV6-6 and TRBJ2-3; unclear D gene. Germline values: CDR1 MNHNY, CDR2 SVGAGI (reference sequence). CDR3 length equals 13 residues. V was clipped by 2 bases and J by 4 bases, with 7 bases between them.

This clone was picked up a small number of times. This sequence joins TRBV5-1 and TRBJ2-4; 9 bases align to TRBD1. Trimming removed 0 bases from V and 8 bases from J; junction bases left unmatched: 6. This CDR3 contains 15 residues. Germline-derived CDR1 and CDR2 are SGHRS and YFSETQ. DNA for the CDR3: TGCGCCAGCAGCTTGGGTCACCGGGACAGGGACATTCAGTACTTC. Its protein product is CASSLGHRDRDIQYF.

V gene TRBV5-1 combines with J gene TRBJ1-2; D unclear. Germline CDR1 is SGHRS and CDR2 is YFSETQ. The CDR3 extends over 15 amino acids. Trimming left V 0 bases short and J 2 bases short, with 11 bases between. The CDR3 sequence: CASSLVGRYNYGYTF. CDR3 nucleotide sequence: TGCGCCAGCAGCTTGGTAGGCAGGTACAACTATGGCTACACCTTC.

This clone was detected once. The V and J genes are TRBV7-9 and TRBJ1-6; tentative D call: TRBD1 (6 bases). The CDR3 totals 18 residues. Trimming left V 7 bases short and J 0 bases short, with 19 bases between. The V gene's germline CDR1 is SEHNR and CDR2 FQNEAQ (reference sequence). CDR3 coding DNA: TGTGCCAGCAAAGGCGGGAGCGAGGGGGGCTCCTATAATTCACCCCTCCACTTT. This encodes CASKGGSEGGSYNSPLHF.

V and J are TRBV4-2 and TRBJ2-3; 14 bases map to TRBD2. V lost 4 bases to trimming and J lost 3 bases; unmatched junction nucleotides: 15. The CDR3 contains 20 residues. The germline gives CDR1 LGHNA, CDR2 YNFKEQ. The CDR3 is CASSRKKPGLAGALTDTQYF. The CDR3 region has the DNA TGTGCCAGCAGCCGGAAGAAACCGGGACTAGCGGGAGCATTGACAGATACGCAGTATTTT.

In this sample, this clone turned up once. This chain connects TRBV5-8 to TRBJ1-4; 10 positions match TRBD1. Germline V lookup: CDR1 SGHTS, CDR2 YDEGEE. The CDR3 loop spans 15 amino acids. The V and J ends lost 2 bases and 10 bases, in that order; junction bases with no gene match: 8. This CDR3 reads CASSFTGTGAGKLFF. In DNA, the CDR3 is TGTGCCAGCAGCTTCACCGGGACAGGGGCTGGAAAACTGTTTTTT.

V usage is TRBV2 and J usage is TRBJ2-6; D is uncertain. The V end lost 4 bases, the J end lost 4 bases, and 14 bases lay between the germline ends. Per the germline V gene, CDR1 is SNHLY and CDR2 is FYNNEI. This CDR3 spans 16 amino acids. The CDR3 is CASSARVLRGANVLTF. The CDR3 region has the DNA TGTGCCAGCAGTGCTAGGGTCCTCAGGGGGGCCAACGTCCTGACTTTC.

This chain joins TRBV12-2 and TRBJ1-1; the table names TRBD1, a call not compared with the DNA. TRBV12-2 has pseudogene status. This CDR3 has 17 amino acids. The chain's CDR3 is CASRSFLDRQGRTEAFF. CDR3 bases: TGTGCAAGTCGCTCCTTTTTAGATAGACAGGGGAGAACTGAAGCTTTCTTT.

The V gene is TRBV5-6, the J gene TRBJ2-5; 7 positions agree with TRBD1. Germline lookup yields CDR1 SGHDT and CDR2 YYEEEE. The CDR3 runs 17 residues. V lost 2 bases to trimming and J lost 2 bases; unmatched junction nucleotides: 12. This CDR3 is CASSFRYRGVTQETQYF. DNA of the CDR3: TGTGCCAGCAGCTTCCGATACAGGGGTGTAACTCAAGAGACCCAGTACTTC.

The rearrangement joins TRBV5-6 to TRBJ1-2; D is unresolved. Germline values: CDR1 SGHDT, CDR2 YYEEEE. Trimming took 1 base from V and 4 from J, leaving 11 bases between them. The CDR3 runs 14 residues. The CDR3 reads CASSLQERSYGYTF. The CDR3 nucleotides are TGTGCCAGCAGCTTGCAGGAGCGGAGCTATGGCTACACCTTC.